A single sample gave rise to the 8 T cell receptor beta chains below, sequenced in a study of blood T cell repertoires in COVID-19. Repertoires were generated with immunoSEQ multiplex PCR, while TCRdb's copy carries only in-frame clones and drops some. Of about 55,000 clones listed, 85% were seen once; the top ten hold about an eighth. What was sequenced was peripheral blood. The origin of the receptors is a human donor in a cohort sampled during active COVID-19.

V gene TRBV28 combines with J gene TRBJ2-5; TRBD2 is a possible D gene (7 bases). This CDR3 comprises 15 residues. The germline V gene has CDR1 MDHEN and CDR2 SYDVKM. Trimming removed 3 bases from V and 0 bases from J, with 11 bases in between. CDR3 amino acids: CASSLGGANQETQYF. The CDR3 DNA reads as TGTGCCAGCAGTTTGGGGGGGGCAAACCAAGAGACCCAGTACTTC.

The V gene is TRBV6-5, the J gene TRBJ2-2; D is possibly TRBD1 (6 bases). Germline V gene sequence: CDR1 MNHEY, CDR2 SVGAGI. The CDR3 sequence is 16 residues long. The germline V and J ends were trimmed by 2 bases and 1 base, with 11 bases remaining between them. In nucleotides, the CDR3 is TGTGCCAGCAGTTACATACCGGGACAGAACACCGGGGAGCTGTTTTTT. It yields the protein CASSYIPGQNTGELFF.

The CDR3 region is CASSSSGSSNQPQHF. In nucleotides, the CDR3 is TGTGCCAGCAGTTCCTCAGGTTCCAGCAATCAGCCCCAGCATTTT. The chain uses TRBV28 and TRBJ1-5; D remains unclear. In germline, CDR1 is MDHEN, CDR2 SYDVKM. The CDR3 contains 15 residues. V lost 4 bases and J lost 1, with 11 bases in between.

The chain employs TRBV3-1 (or the pseudogene TRBV3-2) and TRBJ2-7, with 7 bases fitting TRBD1. Trimming removed 4 bases from V and 4 bases from J; junction bases left unmatched: 7. Germline V lookup: CDR1 LGHDT, CDR2 YNNKEL (reference sequence). The CDR3 spans 14 residues. The CDR3 spells CASSRNGQEYEQYF. CDR3 DNA sequence: TGTGCCAGCAGCCGGAATGGACAGGAGTACGAGCAGTACTTC.

This chain joins TRBV3-1 (or the pseudogene TRBV3-2) and TRBJ2-7; perhaps TRBD2 as D (5 bases). V was shortened by 6 bases and J by 2 bases, with 20 bases between the two germline ends. CDR3 length equals 16 residues. Germline lookup yields CDR1 LGHDT and CDR2 YNNKEL (reference sequence). The CDR3 DNA sequence: TGTGCCAGCAGTCGAGGGCGGACGAGTACTCCCTACGAGCAGTACTTC. Its translation is CASSRGRTSTPYEQYF.

The chain couples TRBV3-1 (or the pseudogene TRBV3-2) to TRBJ2-7, with 7 nucleotides matching TRBD1. The length of the CDR3 is 15 residues. CDR1 is LGHDT, CDR2 YNNKEL, per germline (reference sequence). Trimming took 4 bases from V and 4 from J; bases not matched to a gene: 10. As DNA, the CDR3 is TGTGCCAGCAGCCCTGACAGGGCCAGTATTTACGAGCAGTACTTC. Translated, it gives CASSPDRASIYEQYF.

The rearrangement joins TRBV27 to TRBJ1-2, with D tentatively TRBD1 (6 bases). V lost 6 bases, J lost 0 bases, and 11 bases lay in between. The CDR3 totals 14 residues. Germline V gene lookup returns CDR1 MNHEY and CDR2 SMNVEV (reference sequence). CDR3 region: CASRLTGANYGYTF. For the CDR3, the DNA is TGTGCCAGCAGACTGACAGGAGCTAACTATGGCTACACCTTC.

A few counts support this clone. This chain connects TRBV7-2 to TRBJ2-2; D is possibly TRBD2 (5 bases). Germline values: CDR1 SGHTA, CDR2 FQGNSA. The V end was cut by 5 bases, the J end by 2 bases, with 9 bases between. The length of the CDR3 is 14 residues. The CDR3 region has the DNA TGTGCCAGCAGCAACCGGGGAAACACCGGGGAGCTGTTTTTT. This encodes CASSNRGNTGELFF.